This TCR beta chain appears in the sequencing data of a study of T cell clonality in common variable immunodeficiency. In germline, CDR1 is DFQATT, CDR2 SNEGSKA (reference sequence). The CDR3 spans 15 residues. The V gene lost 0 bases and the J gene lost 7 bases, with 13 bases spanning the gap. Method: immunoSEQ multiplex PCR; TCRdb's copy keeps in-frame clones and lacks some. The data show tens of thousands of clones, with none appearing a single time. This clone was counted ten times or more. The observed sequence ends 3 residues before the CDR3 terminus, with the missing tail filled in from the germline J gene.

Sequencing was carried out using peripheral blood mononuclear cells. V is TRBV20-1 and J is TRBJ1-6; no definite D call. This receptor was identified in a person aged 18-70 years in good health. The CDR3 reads CSARERPSGNSPLHF. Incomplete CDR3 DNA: TGCAGTGCTAGAGAACGTCCATCCGGGAATTCACCC.